The present TCR beta chain was sequenced within a study of T-cell reconstitution after alpha-beta-depleted transplantation in children. Preparing the TCRbeta library involved the use of unique molecular identifiers. From the PCR reads, TCRdb called clonotypes with MiXCR, one entry per CDR3 protein. This sample has over 300,000 distinct CDR3 sequences, with 10% found just once. Germline values: CDR1 LGHNA, CDR2 YSLEER. This CDR3 contains 19 residues. V lost 0 bases and J lost 6; bases outside the gene matches: 15. This TCR was recovered from a human donor who donated a stem cell graft to a child with acute lymphoblastic leukemia. The chain couples TRBV4-3 to TRBJ2-1, with 9 positions matching TRBD2. Sequencing was performed on PBMCs from the stem cell graft donor, taken from the stem cell graft. CDR3 bases: TGCGCCAGCAGCCAAGAAGGTTCCCCCCGAGCGGGAGGCCGCAATGAGCAGTTCTTC. Amino acid sequence: CASSQEGSPRAGGRNEQFF.